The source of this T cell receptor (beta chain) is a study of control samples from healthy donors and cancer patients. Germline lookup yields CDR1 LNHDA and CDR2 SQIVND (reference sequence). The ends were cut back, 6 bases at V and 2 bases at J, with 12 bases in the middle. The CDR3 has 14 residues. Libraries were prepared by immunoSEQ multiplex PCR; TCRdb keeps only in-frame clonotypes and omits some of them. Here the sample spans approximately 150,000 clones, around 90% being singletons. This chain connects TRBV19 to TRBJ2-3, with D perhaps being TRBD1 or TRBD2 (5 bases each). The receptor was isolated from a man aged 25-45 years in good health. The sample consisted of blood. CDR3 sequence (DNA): TGTGCCAGTAGGCCCCAGGGAGACACAGATACGCAGTATTTT. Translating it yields CASRPQGDTDTQYF.